This is a list of T cell receptor beta chains from one sample in a study of identical twins. TCRdb reprocessed the 5' RACE reads with MiXCR, giving one entry per CDR3 protein. Of about 450,000 distinct CDR3 sequences listed, approximately 17% were seen once; the top ten hold 9% to 15%. Sequenced: naive T cells sorted from blood. The receptors originated from a man aged 45-65 years in good health. The CDR3 runs from the conserved cysteine through the conserved F or W. Fields, in order: clone size, V gene, D gene, J gene, CDR3 protein. A D gene is named only where the DNA matches it firmly. A clone size is listed for some rows: how often the clone was seen (once, few, many), or a class if it is expanded.

>NA|TRBV5-1|NA|TRBJ2-3
CASSLDRAAGSTQYF
>many|TRBV6-1|NA|TRBJ1-4
CASSHAGTVIEKLFF
>NA|TRBV4-3|NA|TRBJ2-1
CASSQEVVQWARRTYNEQFF
>NA|TRBV5-1|NA|TRBJ2-7
CASSKENSYEQYF
>NA|TRBV15|TRBD2|TRBJ2-7
CATSERAGVYEQYF
>few|TRBV6-5|TRBD2|TRBJ2-3
CASSWGGAGGTDTQYF
>few|TRBV18|NA|TRBJ2-7
CASSVSQGNSYEQYF
>many|TRBV6-5|NA|TRBJ2-5
CASSYTRVETQYF
>many|TRBV13|TRBD2|TRBJ2-3
CASSLRTSGETDTQYF
>few|TRBV15|TRBD1|TRBJ2-1
CATSRAGGQGNEQFF
>NA|TRBV11-2|NA|TRBJ1-2
CASSLVPLIVSSRIGYTF
>NA|TRBV12-3/TRBV12-4|TRBD1|TRBJ2-2
CASSLARLQGATGELFF
>many|TRBV20-1|NA|TRBJ2-1
CSARGDTYNEQFF
>many|TRBV10-3|TRBD2|TRBJ2-3
CAISLAGGTDTQYF
>many|TRBV12-3/TRBV12-4|NA|TRBJ2-7
CASSLPGNYEQYF
>NA|TRBV12-3/TRBV12-4|NA|TRBJ2-5
CASSSADSRETQYF
>few|TRBV12-3/TRBV12-4|NA|TRBJ2-1
CASSLRSFHEQFF
>few|TRBV5-1|TRBD1|TRBJ2-7
CASSEGDSSYEQYF
>NA|TRBV12-3/TRBV12-4|TRBD1|TRBJ2-7
CASSLGQGAYYEQYF
>NA|TRBV6-1|NA|TRBJ2-7
CASSIMGGYYEQYF
>NA|TRBV7-9|NA|TRBJ1-2
CAGGYGYTF
>NA|TRBV7-9|TRBD2|TRBJ2-1
CASELGAGFYNEQFF
>many|TRBV6-2/TRBV6-3|NA|TRBJ2-1
CASSHLGGISNEQFF
>many|TRBV20-1|TRBD2|TRBJ2-3
CSARDLSSGGPDTQYF
>NA|TRBV7-9|TRBD2|TRBJ2-7
CASSLSSSLGRADEQYF
>many|TRBV28|NA|TRBJ2-3
CASSPYEGAGTDTQYF
>many|TRBV25-1|NA|TRBJ2-7
CASSEYGEQYF
>many|TRBV6-2/TRBV6-3|NA|TRBJ2-1
CASRVRPSSYNEQFF
>NA|TRBV4-1|NA|TRBJ2-3
CASSQIASTDTQYF
>NA|TRBV10-3|NA|TRBJ2-3
CAISEEAGKGTDTQYF
>many|TRBV12-3/TRBV12-4|TRBD2|TRBJ2-3
CASSGLAGPPRTDTQYF
>NA|TRBV20-1|TRBD1|TRBJ2-7
CSARDGTGVGEQYF
>many|TRBV5-1|NA|TRBJ1-4
CASSLQPSQDNEKLFF
>few|TRBV5-4|TRBD1|TRBJ2-7
CASSMLDRVPGEQYF
>few|TRBV20-1|TRBD2|TRBJ2-1
CSARDPILAGKEQFF
>NA|TRBV5-1|NA|TRBJ2-2
CASSLVGQNTGELFF
>few|TRBV19|NA|TRBJ2-3
CASRGASITDTQYF
>few|TRBV12-3/TRBV12-4|NA|TRBJ2-2
CASSLNRDTGELFF
>NA|TRBV5-1|NA|TRBJ2-5
CASSLTVRGSQETQYF
>NA|TRBV20-1|NA|TRBJ1-5
CSARESGRGGNQPQHF
>few|TRBV30|TRBD2|TRBJ2-7
CAWSIPSGGSYEQYF
>NA|TRBV12-3/TRBV12-4|TRBD2|TRBJ2-3
CASGSGRAPSADTQYF
>many|TRBV12-3/TRBV12-4|NA|TRBJ2-5
CASRSPSQETQYF
>few|TRBV27|NA|TRBJ2-5
CASSLTPTHVLQETQYF
>NA|TRBV20-1|NA|TRBJ2-3
CSALGLGDTQYF
>many|TRBV6-1|NA|TRBJ2-2
CASSHSGVALRGLAGELFF
>NA|TRBV12-3/TRBV12-4|TRBD1|TRBJ1-5
CASSSGTANNQPQHF
>many|TRBV7-9|NA|TRBJ2-1
CASSLILGDEQFF
>many|TRBV20-1|NA|TRBJ1-5
CSARDLYGRGVRNSNQPQHF
>NA|TRBV3-1|NA|TRBJ2-1
CASPPPPGEAYNEQFF
>few|TRBV5-1|TRBD1|TRBJ2-7
CASTLGVGQGSYEQYF
>NA|TRBV20-1|NA|TRBJ2-7
CSARGGGPGEQYF
>once|TRBV7-9|TRBD2|TRBJ2-1
CASSRSGGRRNEQFF